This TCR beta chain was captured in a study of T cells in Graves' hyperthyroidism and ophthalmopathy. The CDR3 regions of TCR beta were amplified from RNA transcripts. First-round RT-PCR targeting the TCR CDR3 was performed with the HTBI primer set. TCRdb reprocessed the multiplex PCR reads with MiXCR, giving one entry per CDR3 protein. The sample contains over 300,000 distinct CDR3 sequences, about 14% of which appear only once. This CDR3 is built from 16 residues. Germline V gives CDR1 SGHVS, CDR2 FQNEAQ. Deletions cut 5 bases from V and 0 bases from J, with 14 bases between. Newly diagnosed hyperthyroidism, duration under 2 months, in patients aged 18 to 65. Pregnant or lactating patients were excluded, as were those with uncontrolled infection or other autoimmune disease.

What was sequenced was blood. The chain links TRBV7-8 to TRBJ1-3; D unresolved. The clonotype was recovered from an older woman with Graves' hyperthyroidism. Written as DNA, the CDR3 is TGTGCCAGCAGCCCCCCGGTCTATAGCTCTGGAAACACCATATATTTT. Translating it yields CASSPPVYSSGNTIYF.